This T cell receptor beta chain was retrieved from a study of shared clonotypes between healthy human individuals. Study results and limitations: Only blood samples were collected, and tissue repertoires likely differ. Donor clonotype sharing was expected to depend on sequencing depth.

Sorted-subset replicate PCRs used 150 to 200 ng DNA, approximately 27,000 T cell genomes. Assay: immunoSEQ multiplex PCR; the TCRdb copy retains only in-frame clones and omits some. The repertoire includes just over 2,000,000 clones, roughly 95% of them detected once, and more than 0.1% sits in the top ten. Points on this clone: Its antigen is not identified. Other DNA sequences within the sample encode an identical CDR3.

This clonotype was sampled from a man younger than 35 in good health. Sequences were obtained from naive CD4+ T cells sorted from blood. Subset: CD45RA+ positively selected.

The CDR3 nucleotides read TGTGCCAGCAGCCCAGGACAGGGAATGAACACTGAAGCTTTCTTT. Translating it yields CASSPGQGMNTEAFF. The chain uses TRBV7-2 and TRBJ1-1; 8 bases fit TRBD1. V dropped 5 bases and J dropped 0; count of bases not matched to a gene: 5. The CDR3 is 15 residues long. Germline lookup yields CDR1 SGHTA and CDR2 FQGNSA.